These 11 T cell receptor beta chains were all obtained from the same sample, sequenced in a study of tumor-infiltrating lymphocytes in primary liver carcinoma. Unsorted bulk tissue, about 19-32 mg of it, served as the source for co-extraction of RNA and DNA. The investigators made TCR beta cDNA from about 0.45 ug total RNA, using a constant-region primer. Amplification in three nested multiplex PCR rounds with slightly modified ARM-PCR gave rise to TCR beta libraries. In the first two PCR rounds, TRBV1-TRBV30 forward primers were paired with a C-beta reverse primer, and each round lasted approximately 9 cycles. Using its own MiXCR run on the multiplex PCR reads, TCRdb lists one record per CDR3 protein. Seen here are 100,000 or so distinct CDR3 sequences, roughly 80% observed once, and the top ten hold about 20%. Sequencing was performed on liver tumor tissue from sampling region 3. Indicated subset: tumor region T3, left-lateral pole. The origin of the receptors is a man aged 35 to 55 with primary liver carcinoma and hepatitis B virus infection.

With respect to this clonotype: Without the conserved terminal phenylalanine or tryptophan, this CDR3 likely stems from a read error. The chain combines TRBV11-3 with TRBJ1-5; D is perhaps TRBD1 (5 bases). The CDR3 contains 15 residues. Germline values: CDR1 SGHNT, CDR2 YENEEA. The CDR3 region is CASSLDLGVAQPQHL. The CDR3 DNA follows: TGTGCCAGTAGCTTAGATCTGGGGGTGGCTCAACCCCAGCATCTT.

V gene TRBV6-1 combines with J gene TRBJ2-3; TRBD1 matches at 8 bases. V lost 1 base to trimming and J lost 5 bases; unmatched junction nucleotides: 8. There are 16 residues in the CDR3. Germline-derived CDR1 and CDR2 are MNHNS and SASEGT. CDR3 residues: CASSEVGGQGQDTQYF. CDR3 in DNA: TGTGCCAGCAGTGAAGTAGGAGGACAGGGACAAGATACGCAGTATTTT.

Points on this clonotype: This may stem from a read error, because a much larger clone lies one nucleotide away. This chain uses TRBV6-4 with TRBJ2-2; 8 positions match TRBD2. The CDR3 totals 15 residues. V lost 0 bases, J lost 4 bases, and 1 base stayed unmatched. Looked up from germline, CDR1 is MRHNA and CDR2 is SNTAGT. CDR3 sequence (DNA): TGTGCCAGCAGTGACTCAGCGGGAGTCACCGGGGAGCTGTTTTTT. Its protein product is CASSDSAGVTGELFF.

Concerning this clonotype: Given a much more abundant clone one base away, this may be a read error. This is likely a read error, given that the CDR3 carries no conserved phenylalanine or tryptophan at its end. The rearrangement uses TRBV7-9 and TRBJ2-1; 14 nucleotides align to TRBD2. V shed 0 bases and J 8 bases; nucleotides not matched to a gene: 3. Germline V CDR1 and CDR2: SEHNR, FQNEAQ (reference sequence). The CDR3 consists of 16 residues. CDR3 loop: CASSLAGLAGVYEQFL. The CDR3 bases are TGTGCCAGCAGCTTAGCGGGACTAGCGGGAGTTTATGAGCAGTTCCTC.

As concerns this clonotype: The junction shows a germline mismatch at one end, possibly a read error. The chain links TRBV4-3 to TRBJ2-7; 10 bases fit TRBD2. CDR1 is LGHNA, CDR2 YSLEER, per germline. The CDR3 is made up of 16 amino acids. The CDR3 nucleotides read TGCGCCGGCAGCCAAGATCGGGCTAGCGGGAGATGGCAGCAGCACTTC. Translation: CAGSQDRASGRWQQHF.

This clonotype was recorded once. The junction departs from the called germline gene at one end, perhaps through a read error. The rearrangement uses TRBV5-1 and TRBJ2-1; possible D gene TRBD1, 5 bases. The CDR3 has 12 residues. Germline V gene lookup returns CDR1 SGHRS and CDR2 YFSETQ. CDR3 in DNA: TGCGCCAGCAGCTCGGTCAGGGCCGAGCAGTTATTC. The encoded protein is CASSSVRAEQLF.

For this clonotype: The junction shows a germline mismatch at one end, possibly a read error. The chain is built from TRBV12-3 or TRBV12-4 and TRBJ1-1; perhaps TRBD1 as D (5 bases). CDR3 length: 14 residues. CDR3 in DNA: TGCGCCAGCAGTTTGGGGCTGATGAACACTCAAGCTTTCTTT. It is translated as CASSLGLMNTQAFF.

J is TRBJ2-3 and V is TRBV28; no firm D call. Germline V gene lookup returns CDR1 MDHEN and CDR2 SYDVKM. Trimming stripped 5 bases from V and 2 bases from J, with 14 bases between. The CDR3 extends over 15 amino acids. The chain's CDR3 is CASSRVAQDTDTQYF. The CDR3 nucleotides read TGTGCCAGCAGTCGGGTAGCCCAGGACACAGATACGCAGTATTTT.

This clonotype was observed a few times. The CDR3 here is CASSPEPYNEQFF. In nucleotides, the CDR3 is TGTGCCAGCAGCCCGGAACCCTACAATGAGCAGTTCTTC. The chain carries TRBV7-3 and TRBJ2-1; D is unresolved. This CDR3 contains 13 residues. With 5 bases removed from V and 2 bases from J, the gap between germline ends came to 7 bases. Germline lookup yields CDR1 SGHTA and CDR2 FQGTGA.

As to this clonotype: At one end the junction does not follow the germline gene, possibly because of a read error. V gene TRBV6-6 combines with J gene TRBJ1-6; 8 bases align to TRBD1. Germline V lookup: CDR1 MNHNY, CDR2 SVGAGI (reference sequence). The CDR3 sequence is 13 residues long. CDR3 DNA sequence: TGTACCAGCAGTAAGACAGGGGTTTCGCCCCTTCACTTT. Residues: CTSSKTGVSPLHF.

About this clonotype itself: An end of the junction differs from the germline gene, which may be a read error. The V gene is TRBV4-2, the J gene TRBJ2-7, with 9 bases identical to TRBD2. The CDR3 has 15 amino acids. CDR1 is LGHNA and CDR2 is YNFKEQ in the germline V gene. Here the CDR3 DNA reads TGTGGCAGCTGCCAAGAGGCTAGCGGGACGGACGAGCAGTACTTC. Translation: CGSCQEASGTDEQYF.